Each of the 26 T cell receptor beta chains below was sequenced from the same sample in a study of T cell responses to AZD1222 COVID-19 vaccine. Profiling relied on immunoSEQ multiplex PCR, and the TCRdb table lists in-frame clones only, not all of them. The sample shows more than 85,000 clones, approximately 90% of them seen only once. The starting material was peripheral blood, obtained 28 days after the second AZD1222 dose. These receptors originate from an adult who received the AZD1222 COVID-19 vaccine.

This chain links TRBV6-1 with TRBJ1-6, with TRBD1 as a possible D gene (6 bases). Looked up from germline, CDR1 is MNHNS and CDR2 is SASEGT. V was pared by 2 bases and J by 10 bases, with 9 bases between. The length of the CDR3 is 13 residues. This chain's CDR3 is CASSELQGSPLHF. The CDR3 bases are TGTGCCAGCAGTGAACTGCAGGGGTCACCCCTCCACTTT.

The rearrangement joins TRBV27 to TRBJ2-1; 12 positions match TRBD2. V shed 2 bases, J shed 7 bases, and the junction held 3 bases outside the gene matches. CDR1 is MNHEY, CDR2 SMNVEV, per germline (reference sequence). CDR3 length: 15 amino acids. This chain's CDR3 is CASSLGGLAGNEQFF. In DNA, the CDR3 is TGTGCCAGCAGTTTAGGGGGACTAGCGGGTAATGAGCAGTTCTTC.

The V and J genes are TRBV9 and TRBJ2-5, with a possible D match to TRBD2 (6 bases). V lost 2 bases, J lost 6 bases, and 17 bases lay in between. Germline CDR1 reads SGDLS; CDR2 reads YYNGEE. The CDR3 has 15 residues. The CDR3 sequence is CASSVGTQMTQTQYF. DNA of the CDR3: TGTGCCAGCAGCGTGGGGACTCAGATGACGCAGACCCAGTACTTC. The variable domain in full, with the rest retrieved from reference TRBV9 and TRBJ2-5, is DSGVTQTPKHLITATGQRVTLRCSPRSGDLSVYWYQQSLDQGLQFLIQYYNGEERAKGNILERFSAQQFPDLHSELNLSSLELGDSALYFCASSVGTQMTQTQYFGPGTRLLVL.

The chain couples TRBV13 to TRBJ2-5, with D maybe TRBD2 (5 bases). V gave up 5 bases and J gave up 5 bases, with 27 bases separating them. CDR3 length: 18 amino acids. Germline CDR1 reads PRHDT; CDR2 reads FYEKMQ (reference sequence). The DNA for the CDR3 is TGTGCCAGCAGCCACCAGAGGGCTGGTAGCCCGGGTATTGAGACCCAGTACTTC. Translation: CASSHQRAGSPGIETQYF.

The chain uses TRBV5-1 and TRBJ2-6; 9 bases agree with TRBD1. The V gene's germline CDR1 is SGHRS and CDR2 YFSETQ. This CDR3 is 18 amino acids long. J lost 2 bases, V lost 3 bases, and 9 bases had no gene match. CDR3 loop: CASSSTGQGSAGANVLTF. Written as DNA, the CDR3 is TGCGCCAGCAGCTCCACGGGACAGGGTTCGGCTGGGGCCAACGTCCTGACTTTC.

This CDR3 reads CASSTNSLNSPLHF. The CDR3 DNA reads TGTGCCAGTAGTACCAACAGTCTTAATTCACCCCTCCACTTT. This rearrangement joins TRBV19 to TRBJ1-6; D gene uncertain. V dropped 4 bases and J dropped 6 bases, with 10 bases sitting between them. The germline CDR1 and CDR2 sequences are LNHDA and SQIVND (reference sequence). The CDR3 is made up of 14 amino acids.

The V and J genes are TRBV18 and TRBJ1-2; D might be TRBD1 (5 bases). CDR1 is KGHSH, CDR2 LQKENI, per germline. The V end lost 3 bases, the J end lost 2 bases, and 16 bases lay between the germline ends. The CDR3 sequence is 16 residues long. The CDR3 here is CASSPRRGGANYGYTF. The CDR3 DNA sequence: TGTGCCAGCTCACCCCGCAGAGGAGGGGCGAACTATGGCTACACCTTC.

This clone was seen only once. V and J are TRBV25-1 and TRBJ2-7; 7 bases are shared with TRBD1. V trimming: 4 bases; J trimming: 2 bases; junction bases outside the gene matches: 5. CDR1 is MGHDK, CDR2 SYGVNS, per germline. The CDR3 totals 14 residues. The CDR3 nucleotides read TGTGCCAGCAGTGGCCGGGACAGTACCTACGAGCAGTACTTC. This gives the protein CASSGRDSTYEQYF.

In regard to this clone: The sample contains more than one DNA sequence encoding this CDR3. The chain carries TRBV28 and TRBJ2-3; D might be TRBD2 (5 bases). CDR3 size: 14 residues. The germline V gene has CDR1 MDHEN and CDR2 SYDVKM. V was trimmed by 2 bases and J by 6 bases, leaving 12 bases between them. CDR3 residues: CASSLGAGVDTQYF. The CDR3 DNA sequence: TGTGCCAGCAGTTTAGGAGCCGGGGTGGATACGCAGTATTTT.

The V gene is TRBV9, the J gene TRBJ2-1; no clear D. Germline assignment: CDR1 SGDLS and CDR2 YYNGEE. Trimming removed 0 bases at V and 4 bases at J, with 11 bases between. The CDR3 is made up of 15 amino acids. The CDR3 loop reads CASSVGVSSYNEQFF. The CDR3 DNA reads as TGTGCCAGCAGCGTAGGGGTGTCCTCGTACAATGAGCAGTTCTTC.

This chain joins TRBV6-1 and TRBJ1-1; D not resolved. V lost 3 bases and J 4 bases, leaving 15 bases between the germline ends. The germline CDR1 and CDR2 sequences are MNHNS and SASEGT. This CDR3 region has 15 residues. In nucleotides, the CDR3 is TGTGCCAGCAGTGACACCCGACAAGCCGGCACTGAAGCTTTCTTT. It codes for CASSDTRQAGTEAFF.

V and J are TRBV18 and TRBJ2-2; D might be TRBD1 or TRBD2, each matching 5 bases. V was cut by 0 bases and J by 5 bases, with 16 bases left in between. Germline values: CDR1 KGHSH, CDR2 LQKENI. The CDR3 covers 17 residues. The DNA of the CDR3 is TGTGCCAGCTCACCACCTCCCGGGGCCTCAGGGACCGGGGAGCTGTTTTTT. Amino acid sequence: CASSPPPGASGTGELFF. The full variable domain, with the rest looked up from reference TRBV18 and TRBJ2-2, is NAGVMQNPRHLVRRRGQEARLRCSPMKGHSHVYWYRQLPEEGLKFMVYLQKENIIDESGMPKERFSAEFPKEGPSILRIQQVVRGDSAAYFCASSPPPGASGTGELFFGEGSRLTVL.

CDR3 residues: CASSGYRELYTGELFF. For the CDR3, the DNA is TGTGCCAGCAGCGGGTACAGGGAACTATACACCGGGGAGCTGTTTTTT. This chain joins TRBV11-2 and TRBJ2-2; D might be TRBD1 (6 bases). Trimming took off 5 bases at V and 3 bases at J, with 16 bases between the two ends. CDR1 and CDR2 from the germline V gene are SGHAT and FQNNGV. The length of the CDR3 is 16 residues. The full variable domain, its missing parts supplied by reference TRBV11-2 and TRBJ2-2, is EAGVAQSPRYKIIEKRQSVAFWCNPISGHATLYWYQQILGQGPKLLIQFQNNGVVDDSQLPKDRFSAERLKGVDSTLKIQPAKLEDSAVYLCASSGYRELYTGELFFGEGSRLTVL.

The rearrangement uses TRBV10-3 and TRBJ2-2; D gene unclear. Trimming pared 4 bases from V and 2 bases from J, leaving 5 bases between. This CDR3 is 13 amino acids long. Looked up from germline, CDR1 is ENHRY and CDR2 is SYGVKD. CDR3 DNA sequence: TGTGCCATCAGTGGGCGCAACACCGGGGAGCTGTTTTTT. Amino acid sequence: CAISGRNTGELFF.

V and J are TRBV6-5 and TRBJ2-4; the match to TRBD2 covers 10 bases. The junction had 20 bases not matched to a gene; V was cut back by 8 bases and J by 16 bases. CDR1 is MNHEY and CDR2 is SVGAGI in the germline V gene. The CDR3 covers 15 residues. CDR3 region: CASHPGLAGEGTLYF. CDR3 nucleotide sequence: TGTGCCAGCCACCCGGGGCTAGCGGGAGAGGGGACCCTTTACTTC.

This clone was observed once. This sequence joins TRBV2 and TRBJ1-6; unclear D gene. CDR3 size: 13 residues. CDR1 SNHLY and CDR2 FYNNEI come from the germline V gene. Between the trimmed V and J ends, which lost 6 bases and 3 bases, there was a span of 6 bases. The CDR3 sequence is CASRVGYNSPLHF. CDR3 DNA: TGTGCCAGCAGGGTCGGCTATAATTCACCCCTCCACTTT.

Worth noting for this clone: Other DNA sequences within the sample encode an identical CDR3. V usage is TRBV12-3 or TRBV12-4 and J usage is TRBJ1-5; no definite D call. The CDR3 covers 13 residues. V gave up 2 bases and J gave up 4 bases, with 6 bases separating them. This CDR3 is CASSLNENQPQHF. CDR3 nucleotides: TGTGCCAGCAGTTTAAACGAAAATCAGCCCCAGCATTTT.

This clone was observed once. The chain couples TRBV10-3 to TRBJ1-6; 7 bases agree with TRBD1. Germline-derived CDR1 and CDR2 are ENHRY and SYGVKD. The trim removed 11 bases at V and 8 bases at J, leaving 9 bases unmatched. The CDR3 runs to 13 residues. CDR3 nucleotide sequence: TGTGCCTCCAGGGGGGATTCGGATTCACCCCTCCACTTT. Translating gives CASRGDSDSPLHF.

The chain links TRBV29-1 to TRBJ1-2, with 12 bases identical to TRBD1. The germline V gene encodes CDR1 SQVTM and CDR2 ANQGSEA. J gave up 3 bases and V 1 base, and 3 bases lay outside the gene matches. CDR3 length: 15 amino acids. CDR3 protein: CSVEGRDRGHYGYTF. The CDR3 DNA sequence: TGCAGCGTTGAAGGGCGGGACAGGGGGCACTATGGCTACACCTTC.

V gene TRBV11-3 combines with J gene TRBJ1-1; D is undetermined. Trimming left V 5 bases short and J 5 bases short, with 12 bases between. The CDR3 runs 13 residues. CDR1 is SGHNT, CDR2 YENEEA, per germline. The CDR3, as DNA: TGTGCCAGCAGCCCGCGGTTTCTGACTGAAGCTTTCTTT. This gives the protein CASSPRFLTEAFF.

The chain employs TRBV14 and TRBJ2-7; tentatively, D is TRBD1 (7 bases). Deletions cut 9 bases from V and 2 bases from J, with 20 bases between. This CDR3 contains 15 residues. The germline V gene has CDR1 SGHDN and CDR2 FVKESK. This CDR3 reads CARKCPGDRPYEQYF. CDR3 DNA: TGTGCCAGGAAATGCCCGGGGGACAGACCCTACGAGCAGTACTTC. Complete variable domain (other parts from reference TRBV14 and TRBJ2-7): EAGVTQFPSHSVIEKGQTVTLRCDPISGHDNLYWYRRVMGKEIKFLLHFVKESKQDESGMPNNRFLAERTGGTYSTLKVQPAELEDSGVYFCARKCPGDRPYEQYFGPGTRLTVT.

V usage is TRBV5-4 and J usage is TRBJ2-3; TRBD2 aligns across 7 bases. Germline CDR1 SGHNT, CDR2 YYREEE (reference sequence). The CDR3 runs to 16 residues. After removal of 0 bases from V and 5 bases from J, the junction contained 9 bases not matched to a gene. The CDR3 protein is CASSLAGRGRIDTQYF. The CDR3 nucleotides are TGTGCCAGCAGCTTGGCCGGGCGGGGGAGGATAGATACGCAGTATTTT.

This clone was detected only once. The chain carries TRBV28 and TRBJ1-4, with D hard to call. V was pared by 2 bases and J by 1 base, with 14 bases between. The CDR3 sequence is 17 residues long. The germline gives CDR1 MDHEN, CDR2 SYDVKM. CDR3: CASSLKASHRTNEKLFF. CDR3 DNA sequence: TGTGCCAGCAGTTTAAAGGCCAGTCATAGAACTAATGAAAAACTGTTTTTT.

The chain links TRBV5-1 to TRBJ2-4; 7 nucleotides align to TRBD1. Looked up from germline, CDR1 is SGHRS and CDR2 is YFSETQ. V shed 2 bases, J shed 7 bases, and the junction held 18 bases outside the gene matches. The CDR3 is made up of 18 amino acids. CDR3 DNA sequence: TGCGCCAGCAGCTTTTTTTCTATGGACAGGCCGAACGGGAACATTCAGTACTTC. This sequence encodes CASSFFSMDRPNGNIQYF.

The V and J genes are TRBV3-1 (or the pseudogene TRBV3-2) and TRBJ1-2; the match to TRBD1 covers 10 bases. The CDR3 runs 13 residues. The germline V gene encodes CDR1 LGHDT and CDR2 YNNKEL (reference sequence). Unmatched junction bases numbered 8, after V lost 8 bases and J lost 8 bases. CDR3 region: CASGSDRGQGYTF. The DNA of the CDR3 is TGTGCCAGCGGATCAGACAGGGGGCAAGGCTACACCTTC.

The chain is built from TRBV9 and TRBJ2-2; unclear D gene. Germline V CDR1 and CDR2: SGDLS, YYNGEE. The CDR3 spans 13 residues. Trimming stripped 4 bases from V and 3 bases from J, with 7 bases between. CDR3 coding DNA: TGTGCCAGCAGCTTCGATTACACCGGGGAGCTGTTTTTT. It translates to CASSFDYTGELFF. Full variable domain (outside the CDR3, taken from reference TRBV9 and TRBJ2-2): DSGVTQTPKHLITATGQRVTLRCSPRSGDLSVYWYQQSLDQGLQFLIQYYNGEERAKGNILERFSAQQFPDLHSELNLSSLELGDSALYFCASSFDYTGELFFGEGSRLTVL.